This T cell receptor beta chain was found in a study of cytomegalovirus exposure and HLA in healthy donors. Primers: 60 Vbeta forward and 13 Jbeta reverse. Repertoires were generated with immunoSEQ multiplex PCR, while TCRdb's copy carries only in-frame clones and drops some. The table includes some 110,000 clones, roughly 85% detected once. Findings and limits, study-wide: Presence/absence analyses supposed approximately even sequencing depth among donors. Follow-up analysis found HLA locus-dependent TCR association rates, highest for DRB1 and lowest for HLA-C.

With respect to this clone: What it binds is unknown.

The clonotype was recovered from a young man in good health and CMV-seropositive. Material for sequencing was PBMCs.

Here the CDR3 DNA reads TGTGCCAGCGCGCGGCAGATGAACACTGAAGCTTTCTTT. Residues: CASARQMNTEAFF. The chain links TRBV7-3 to TRBJ1-1; D is uncertain. V was clipped by 8 bases and J by 0 bases, with 10 bases between them. The CDR3 contains 13 residues. Germline V lookup: CDR1 SGHTA, CDR2 FQGTGA.